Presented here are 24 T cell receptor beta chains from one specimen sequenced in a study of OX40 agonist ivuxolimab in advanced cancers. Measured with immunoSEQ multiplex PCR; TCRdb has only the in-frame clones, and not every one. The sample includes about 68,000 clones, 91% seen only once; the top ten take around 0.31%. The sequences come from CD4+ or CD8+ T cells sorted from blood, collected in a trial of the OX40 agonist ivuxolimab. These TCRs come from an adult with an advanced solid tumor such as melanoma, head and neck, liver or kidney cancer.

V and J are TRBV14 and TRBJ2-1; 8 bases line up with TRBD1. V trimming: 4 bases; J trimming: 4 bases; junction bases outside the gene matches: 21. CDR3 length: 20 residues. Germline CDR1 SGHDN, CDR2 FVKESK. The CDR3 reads CASSRLAGGRYGTRYNEQFF. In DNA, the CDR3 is TGTGCCAGCAGCCGACTCGCAGGGGGCAGGTACGGTACGCGGTACAATGAGCAGTTCTTC.

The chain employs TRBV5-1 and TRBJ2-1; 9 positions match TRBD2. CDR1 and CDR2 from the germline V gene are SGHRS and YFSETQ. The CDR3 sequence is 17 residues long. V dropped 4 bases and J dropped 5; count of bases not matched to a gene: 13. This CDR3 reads CASSPGTGTSFNNEQFF. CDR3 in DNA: TGCGCCAGCAGCCCAGGGACCGGGACTAGCTTTAACAATGAGCAGTTCTTC.

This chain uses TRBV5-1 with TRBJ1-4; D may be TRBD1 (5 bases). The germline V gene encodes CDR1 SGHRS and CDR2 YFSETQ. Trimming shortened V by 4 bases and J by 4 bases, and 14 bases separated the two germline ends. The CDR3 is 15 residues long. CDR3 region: CASSPPAGGNEKLFF. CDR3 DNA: TGCGCCAGCAGCCCCCCGGCGGGGGGTAATGAAAAACTGTTTTTT.

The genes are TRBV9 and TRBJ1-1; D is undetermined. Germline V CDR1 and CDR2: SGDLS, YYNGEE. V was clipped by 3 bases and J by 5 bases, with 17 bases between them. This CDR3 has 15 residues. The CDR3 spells CASSALAPAQTEAFF. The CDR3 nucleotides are TGTGCCAGCAGCGCTCTCGCCCCTGCGCAAACTGAAGCTTTCTTT.

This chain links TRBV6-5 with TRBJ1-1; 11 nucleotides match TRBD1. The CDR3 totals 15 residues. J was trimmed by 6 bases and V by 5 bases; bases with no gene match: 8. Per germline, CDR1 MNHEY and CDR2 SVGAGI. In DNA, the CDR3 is TGTGCCAGCAGTCTGGACAGGGGGCGACGGGCTGAAGCTTTCTTT. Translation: CASSLDRGRRAEAFF.

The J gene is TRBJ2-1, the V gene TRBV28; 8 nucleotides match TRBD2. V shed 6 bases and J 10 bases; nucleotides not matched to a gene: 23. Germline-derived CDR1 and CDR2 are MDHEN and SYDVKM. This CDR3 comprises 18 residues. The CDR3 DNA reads TGTGCCAGCAGATTTGGGGGTTGGCTAAAGACTAGCGTACACGAGCAGTTCTTC. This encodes CASRFGGWLKTSVHEQFF. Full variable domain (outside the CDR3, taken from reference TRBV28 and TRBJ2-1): DVKVTQSSRYLVKRTGEKVFLECVQDMDHENMFWYRQDPGLGLRLIYFSYDVKMKEKGDIPEGYSVSREKKERFSLILESASTNQTSMYLCASRFGGWLKTSVHEQFFGPGTRLTVL.

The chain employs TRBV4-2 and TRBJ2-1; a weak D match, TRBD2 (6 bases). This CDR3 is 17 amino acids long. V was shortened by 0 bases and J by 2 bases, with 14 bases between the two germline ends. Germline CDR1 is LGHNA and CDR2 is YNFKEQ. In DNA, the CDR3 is TGTGCCAGCAGCCAAGATCCGGGGGTAGCAGCCTACAATGAGCAGTTCTTC. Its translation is CASSQDPGVAAYNEQFF.

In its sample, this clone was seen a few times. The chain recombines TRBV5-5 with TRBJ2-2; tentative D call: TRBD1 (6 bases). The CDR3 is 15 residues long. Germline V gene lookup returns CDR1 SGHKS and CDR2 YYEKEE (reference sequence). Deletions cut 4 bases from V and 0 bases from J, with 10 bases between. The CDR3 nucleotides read TGTGCCAGCAGCCGGACAGAGTCGAACACCGGGGAGCTGTTTTTT. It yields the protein CASSRTESNTGELFF.

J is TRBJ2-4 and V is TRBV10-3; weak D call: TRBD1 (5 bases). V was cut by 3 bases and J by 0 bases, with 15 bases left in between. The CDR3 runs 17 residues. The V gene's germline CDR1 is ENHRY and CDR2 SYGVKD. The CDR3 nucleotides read TGTGCCATCAGTGATCCCGGACAACCCTTAGCCAAAAACATTCAGTACTTC. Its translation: CAISDPGQPLAKNIQYF.

As DNA, the CDR3 is TGCGCCAGCAGCCAAGCCGATATGACAGGGGATAATGAAAAACTGTTTTTT. Protein sequence: CASSQADMTGDNEKLFF. This chain uses TRBV4-1 with TRBJ1-4, with 8 bases aligning to TRBD1. Germline V gives CDR1 MGHRA, CDR2 YSYEKL. The CDR3 has 17 amino acids. After removal of 1 base from V and 4 bases from J, the junction contained 8 bases not matched to a gene.

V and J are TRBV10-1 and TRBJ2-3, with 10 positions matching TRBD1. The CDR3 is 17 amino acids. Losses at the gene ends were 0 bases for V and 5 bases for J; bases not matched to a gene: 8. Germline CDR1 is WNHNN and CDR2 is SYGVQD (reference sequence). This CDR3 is CASSESTGGRLKDTQYF. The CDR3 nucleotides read TGCGCCAGCAGTGAGTCGACAGGGGGCCGGCTTAAAGATACGCAGTATTTT.

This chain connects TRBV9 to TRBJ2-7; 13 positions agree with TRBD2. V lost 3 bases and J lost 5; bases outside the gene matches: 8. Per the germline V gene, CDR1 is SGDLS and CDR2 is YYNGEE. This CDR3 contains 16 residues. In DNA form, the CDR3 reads TGTGCCAGCAGCGCTTCCCGGACTAGCGGGAGCCACGAGCAGTACTTC. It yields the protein CASSASRTSGSHEQYF.

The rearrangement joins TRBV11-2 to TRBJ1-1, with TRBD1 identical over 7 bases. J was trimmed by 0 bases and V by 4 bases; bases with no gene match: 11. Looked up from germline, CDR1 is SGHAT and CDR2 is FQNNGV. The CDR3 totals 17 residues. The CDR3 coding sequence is TGTGCCAGCAGCTCTAAGGCCCGGGACAGAATGAACACTGAAGCTTTCTTT. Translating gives CASSSKARDRMNTEAFF. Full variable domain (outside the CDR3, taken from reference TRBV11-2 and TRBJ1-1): EAGVAQSPRYKIIEKRQSVAFWCNPISGHATLYWYQQILGQGPKLLIQFQNNGVVDDSQLPKDRFSAERLKGVDSTLKIQPAKLEDSAVYLCASSSKARDRMNTEAFFGQGTRLTVV.

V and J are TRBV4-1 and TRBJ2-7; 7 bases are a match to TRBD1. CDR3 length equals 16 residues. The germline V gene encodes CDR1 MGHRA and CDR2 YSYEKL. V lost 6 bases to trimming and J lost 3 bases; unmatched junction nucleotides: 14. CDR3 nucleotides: TGCGCCAGCAGGCCGCTGGGGACAGCGCCGAACTACGAGCAGTACTTC. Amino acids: CASRPLGTAPNYEQYF.

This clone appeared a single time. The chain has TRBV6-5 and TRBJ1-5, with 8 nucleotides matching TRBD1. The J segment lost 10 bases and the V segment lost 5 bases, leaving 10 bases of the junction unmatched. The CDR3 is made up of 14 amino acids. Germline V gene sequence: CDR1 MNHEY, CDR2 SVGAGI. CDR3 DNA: TGTGCCAGCAGTAGGACAGGGAATGTCAATCCCCAGCATTTT. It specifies CASSRTGNVNPQHF.

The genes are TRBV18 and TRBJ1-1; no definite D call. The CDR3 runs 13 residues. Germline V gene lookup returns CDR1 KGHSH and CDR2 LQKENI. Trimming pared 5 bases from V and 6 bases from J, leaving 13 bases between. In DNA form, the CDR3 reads TGTGCCAGCTCAGCTCAAGACCCCCCTGAAGCTTTCTTT. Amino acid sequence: CASSAQDPPEAFF.

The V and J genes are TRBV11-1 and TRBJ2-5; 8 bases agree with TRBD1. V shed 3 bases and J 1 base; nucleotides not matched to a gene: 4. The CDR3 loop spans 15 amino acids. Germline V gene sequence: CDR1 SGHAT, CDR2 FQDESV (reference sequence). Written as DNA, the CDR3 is TGTGCCAGCAGCTTTTCCGGACAGGGCCAAGAGACCCAGTACTTC. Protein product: CASSFSGQGQETQYF.

The CDR3 sequence is CASTRGLAGGPGNTGELFF. The CDR3 DNA reads as TGTGCCAGCACCCGAGGACTAGCGGGAGGGCCTGGGAACACCGGGGAGCTGTTTTTT. This chain links TRBV27 with TRBJ2-2, with 15 positions matching TRBD2. CDR1 is MNHEY, CDR2 SMNVEV, per germline (reference sequence). The CDR3 length is 19 residues. The ends lost 7 bases at V and 1 base at J; junction bases unmatched: 10.

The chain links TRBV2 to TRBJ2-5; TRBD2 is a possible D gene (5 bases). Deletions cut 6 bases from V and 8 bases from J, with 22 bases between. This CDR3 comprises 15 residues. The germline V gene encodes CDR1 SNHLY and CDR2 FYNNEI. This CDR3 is CASSALRVSLATQYF. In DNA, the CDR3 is TGTGCCAGCAGCGCCCTCCGTGTCTCGCTAGCAACCCAGTACTTC.

For the CDR3, the DNA is TGTGCCAGTAGTATCGCAGGGCTGTCGAACACCGGGGAGCTGTTTTTT. It is translated as CASSIAGLSNTGELFF. The V gene is TRBV19, the J gene TRBJ2-2; possibly TRBD1 for D (5 bases). V lost 3 bases to trimming and J lost 0 bases, with 11 bases between them. Germline loops: CDR1 LNHDA, CDR2 SQIVND (reference sequence). This CDR3 region has 16 residues.

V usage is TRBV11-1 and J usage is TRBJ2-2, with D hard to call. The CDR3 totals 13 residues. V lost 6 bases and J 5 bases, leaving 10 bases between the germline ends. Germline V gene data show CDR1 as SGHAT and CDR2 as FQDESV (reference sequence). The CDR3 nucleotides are TGTGCCAGCAGGTCAATAAAGACCGGGGAGCTGTTTTTT. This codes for CASRSIKTGELFF. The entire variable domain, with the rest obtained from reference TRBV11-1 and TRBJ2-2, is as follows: EAEVAQSPRYKITEKSQAVAFWCDPISGHATLYWYRQILGQGPELLVQFQDESVVDDSQLPKDRFSAERLKGVDSTLKIQPAELGDSAMYLCASRSIKTGELFFGEGSRLTVL.

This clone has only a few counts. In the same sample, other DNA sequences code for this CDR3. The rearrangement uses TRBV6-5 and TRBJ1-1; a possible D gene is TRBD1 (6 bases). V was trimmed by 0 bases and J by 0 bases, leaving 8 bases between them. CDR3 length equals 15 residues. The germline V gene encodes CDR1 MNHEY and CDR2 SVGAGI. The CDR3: CASSYSTGMNTEAFF. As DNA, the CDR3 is TGTGCCAGCAGTTACTCGACAGGTATGAACACTGAAGCTTTCTTT.

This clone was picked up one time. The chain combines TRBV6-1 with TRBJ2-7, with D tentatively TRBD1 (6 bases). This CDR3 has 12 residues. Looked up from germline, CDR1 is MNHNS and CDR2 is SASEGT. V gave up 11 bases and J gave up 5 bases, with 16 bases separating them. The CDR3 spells CAAGALDNEQYF. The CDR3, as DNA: TGTGCCGCAGGGGCCTTAGACAACGAGCAGTACTTC.

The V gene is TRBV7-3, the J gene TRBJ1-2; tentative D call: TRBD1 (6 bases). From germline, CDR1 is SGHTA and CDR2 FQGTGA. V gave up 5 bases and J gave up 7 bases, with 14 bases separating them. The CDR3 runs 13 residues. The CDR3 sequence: CASSEDRVSGYTF. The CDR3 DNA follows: TGTGCCAGCAGCGAGGACAGAGTCTCTGGCTACACCTTC.